This paragraph reports one T cell receptor beta chain. Its antigen is undetermined. This specimen belongs to a study of Ad26.COV2.S vaccination and SARS-CoV-2 variants. Study outcomes and limitations: Responses of T cells in total may have been underestimated by the TCR breadth and depth analyses. Across vaccine and placebo recipients, the breadth of non-spike TCRs was similar.

As to treatment: 15 to 20 received Ad26.COV2.S at low or high dose, single or two shots; several received placebo; per-sample allocation not given. Material that was analyzed had been drawn on day 63 after the first vaccine or placebo injection. Based in Boston, the donor was an adult of 18-55 years. Vaccine was an Ad26 vector expressing Wuhan-strain SARS-CoV-2 spike. Some clones are missing from TCRdb's copy, which holds only in-frame ones; the method was immunoSEQ multiplex PCR. The top ten hold 13% of the sample, which has 510,000 or so clones, around nine tenths seen once. The source material was peripheral blood, sampled in a trial of Ad26.COV2.S vaccine versus placebo. The receptor was derived from a person between 18 and 65 years old who received the Ad26.COV2.S COVID-19 vaccine or a placebo.

The CDR3 DNA sequence: TGTGCCAGCAGTTTGTTGGGACCTAATGAAAAACTGTTTTTT. It codes for CASSLLGPNEKLFF. The chain carries TRBV28 and TRBJ1-4, with a tentative D call TRBD1 (5 bases). The CDR3 extends over 14 amino acids. Germline loops: CDR1 MDHEN, CDR2 SYDVKM. The V end lost 3 bases, the J end lost 3 bases, and 8 bases lay between the germline ends. Supplemented by reference TRBV28 and TRBJ1-4, the full variable domain reads DVKVTQSSRYLVKRTGEKVFLECVQDMDHENMFWYRQDPGLGLRLIYFSYDVKMKEKGDIPEGYSVSREKKERFSLILESASTNQTSMYLCASSLLGPNEKLFFGSGTQLSVL.